The 26 T cell receptor beta chains below all came from one sample that was sequenced in a study of CD8+CD57+ T cells in acquired aplastic anemia. Patients sequenced had flow cytometry evidence of CD8+CD57+ cell expansion. TCR beta VDJ and CDR3 profiling used genomic DNA as template. TCRdb reprocessed the reads with MiXCR, giving one entry per CDR3 protein. The sample shows 100,000 to 150,000 distinct CDR3 sequences, about 40% of them seen only once. The sample was sorted CD4+, CD8+, or CD8+CD57+ T cells (not recorded which) from PBMCs. These receptor sequences come from a human donor with aplastic anemia.

This clonotype was seen many times. The chain recombines TRBV19 with TRBJ1-5; D gene unclear. The germline V gene encodes CDR1 LNHDA and CDR2 SQIVND (reference sequence). The CDR3 covers 13 residues. V gave up 1 base and J gave up 6 bases, with 7 bases separating them. The CDR3 DNA sequence: TGTGCCAGTAGTATAGCCCGCCGTCAGCCCCAGCATTTT. This sequence encodes CASSIARRQPQHF.

The rearrangement joins TRBV7-8 to TRBJ2-7; 8 nucleotides line up with TRBD1. Trimming at V came to 1 base and at J to 1 base, leaving 0 bases not matched to a gene. CDR3 length equals 14 residues. Germline CDR1 and CDR2: SGHVS and FQNEAQ. The CDR3 sequence is CASSLGDRSYEQYV. The CDR3 DNA sequence: TGTGCCAGCAGCTTAGGGGACAGGTCCTACGAGCAGTACGTC.

There are many counts of this clonotype. This chain joins TRBV2 and TRBJ1-5; D is unresolved. This CDR3 has 12 residues. The germline gives CDR1 SNHLY, CDR2 FYNNEI. V lost 6 bases and J 8 bases, leaving 11 bases between the germline ends. The CDR3 protein is CASRALTEPQHF. Written as DNA, the CDR3 is TGTGCCAGCAGGGCGCTTACGGAGCCCCAGCATTTT.

The gene calls are TRBV10-3 and TRBJ1-1, with 8 nucleotides matching TRBD1. Germline assignment: CDR1 ENHRY and CDR2 SYGVKD. The ends lost 8 bases at V and 10 bases at J; junction bases unmatched: 15. The CDR3 loop spans 14 amino acids. CDR3 sequence: CAIGQGSELAGAFF. Here the CDR3 DNA reads TGTGCCATCGGACAGGGAAGTGAGCTGGCTGGAGCTTTCTTT.

J is TRBJ2-7 and V is TRBV7-2; 7 bases align to TRBD2. The germline CDR1 and CDR2 sequences are SGHTA and FQGNSA. The trim removed 8 bases at V and 0 bases at J, leaving 10 bases unmatched. This CDR3 comprises 15 residues. CDR3 region: CASAGVGGGSYEQYF. The DNA for the CDR3 is TGTGCCAGCGCAGGCGTGGGCGGGGGCTCCTACGAGCAGTACTTC. Full variable domain (outside the CDR3, taken from reference TRBV7-2 and TRBJ2-7): GAGVSQSPSNKVTEKGKDVELRCDPISGHTALYWYRQSLGQGLEFLIYFQGNSAPDKSGLPSDRFSAERTGGSVSTLTIQRTQQEDSAVYLCASAGVGGGSYEQYFGPGTRLTVT.

The V call is TRBV18, the J call TRBJ1-6; 9 bases match TRBD1. Looked up from germline, CDR1 is KGHSH and CDR2 is LQKENI. V lost 2 bases to trimming and J lost 8 bases; unmatched junction nucleotides: 1. This CDR3 comprises 14 residues. Here the CDR3 DNA reads TGTGCCAGCTCACCAGACAGGGGGTATTCACCCCTCCACTTT. This gives the protein CASSPDRGYSPLHF. Looking up the rest from reference TRBV18 and TRBJ1-6 gives the full variable domain: NAGVMQNPRHLVRRRGQEARLRCSPMKGHSHVYWYRQLPEEGLKFMVYLQKENIIDESGMPKERFSAEFPKEGPSILRIQQVVRGDSAAYFCASSPDRGYSPLHFGNGTRLTVT.

As concerns this clonotype: Because the CDR3's place on the DNA is in doubt, the DNA is left out and the CDR3 is given as listed by TCRdb. The gene calls are TRBV2 and TRBJ1-2. The CDR3 is 13 residues long, counting both termini. From germline, CDR1 is SNHLY and CDR2 FYNNEI. CDR3 region: CASSEFWGSGNTF.

The chain employs TRBV20-1 and TRBJ1-5; TRBD1 matches at 9 bases. The CDR3 is 15 residues long. CDR1 is DFQATT, CDR2 SNEGSKA, per germline (reference sequence). J gave up 5 bases and V 6 bases, and 11 bases lay outside the gene matches. The CDR3 DNA reads as TGCAGTGCCAGCGGGTCGGGACAGGGCTATCAGCCCCAGCATTTT. This sequence encodes CSASGSGQGYQPQHF.

The table lists this clonotype with many counts. The CDR3 protein is CASGLEWDQTYRQYF. CDR3 nucleotides: TGTGCTAGTGGTCTCGAATGGGACCAGACCTATAGGCAGTACTTC. V is TRBV12-5 and J is TRBJ2-7; D assignment may be TRBD1 or TRBD2 (5 bases each). V was trimmed by 5 bases and J by 9 bases, leaving 23 bases between them. The CDR3 consists of 15 residues. Germline loops: CDR1 LGHNT, CDR2 FRNRAP. The complete variable domain, with remaining parts taken from reference TRBV12-5 and TRBJ2-7, reads DARVTQTPRHKVTEMGQEVTMRCQPILGHNTVFWYRQTMMQGLELLAYFRNRAPLDDSGMPKDRFSAEMPDATLATLKIQPSEPRDSAVYFCASGLEWDQTYRQYFGPGTRLTVT.

This clonotype was seen repeatedly, ten times or more. The V call is TRBV10-2, the J call TRBJ2-1, with TRBD2 identical over 8 bases. Germline CDR1 reads WSHSY; CDR2 reads SAAADI. The CDR3 runs 13 residues. V was pared by 6 bases and J by 8 bases, with 6 bases of the junction left unmatched. The CDR3, as DNA: TGCGCCAGCAGAATGGGCGGGGGGTATGAGCAGTTCTTC. It is translated as CASRMGGGYEQFF.

This clonotype was observed many times. This chain uses TRBV20-1 with TRBJ2-1, with a weak D call TRBD2 (5 bases). The CDR3 length is 15 residues. Trimming took off 7 bases at V and 0 bases at J, with 16 bases between the two ends. Germline lookup yields CDR1 DFQATT and CDR2 SNEGSKA (reference sequence). CDR3 protein: CSVAVGVSSYNEQFF. The CDR3 DNA is TGCAGTGTTGCGGTCGGGGTTAGCTCCTACAATGAGCAGTTCTTC.

The J gene is TRBJ2-5, the V gene TRBV14; D is unresolved. Trimming stripped 11 bases from V and 4 bases from J, with 5 bases between. The CDR3 runs 9 residues. Germline V gene sequence: CDR1 SGHDN, CDR2 FVKESK. The CDR3 region has the DNA TGTGCCGGAAGAGAGACCCAGTACTTC. Its protein is CAGRETQYF.

The rearrangement uses TRBV15 and TRBJ1-4; D unresolved. The length of the CDR3 is 14 residues. V lost 0 bases to trimming and J lost 4 bases, with 6 bases between them. CDR1 and CDR2 from the germline V gene are LNHNV and YYDKDF (reference sequence). The CDR3 nucleotides read TGTGCCACCAGCAGAGATAAGGTTAATGAAAAACTGTTTTTT. Translated: CATSRDKVNEKLFF.

CDR3: CSVDVTGESSYEQYF. CDR3 coding DNA: TGCAGCGTTGACGTAACAGGGGAAAGCTCCTACGAGCAGTACTTC. V usage is TRBV29-1 and J usage is TRBJ2-7; TRBD1 agrees at 7 bases. Germline V gene sequence: CDR1 SQVTM, CDR2 ANQGSEA. The CDR3 length is 15 residues. V gave up 3 bases and J gave up 0 bases; unmatched junction bases: 8.

J is TRBJ1-5 and V is TRBV6-1, with 7 bases fitting TRBD1. CDR3 size: 16 residues. Germline V gene sequence: CDR1 MNHNS, CDR2 SASEGT. With V trimmed by 6 bases and J by 1 base, 9 bases remained unmatched. The CDR3 spells CASREPGQTSNQPQHF. CDR3 nucleotides: TGTGCCAGCAGAGAGCCGGGACAGACAAGCAATCAGCCCCAGCATTTT.

A note on this clonotype: A much larger clone differs by one base, so this may be a read error. This rearrangement joins TRBV5-1 to TRBJ1-1; 7 nucleotides agree with TRBD1. This CDR3 has 16 residues. V was clipped by 1 base and J by 4 bases; unmatched bases: 10. Germline V CDR1 and CDR2: SGHRS, YFSETQ. The CDR3 region is CASSLRTGLGSTEAFF. CDR3 DNA sequence: TGCGCCAGCAGCTTGAGGACAGGATTAGGGAGCACTGAAGCTTTCTTT.

The V gene is TRBV10-3, the J gene TRBJ1-1; D gene ambiguous. Trimming removed 6 bases at V and 4 bases at J, with 12 bases between. CDR3 length: 13 amino acids. Germline V gene sequence: CDR1 ENHRY, CDR2 SYGVKD. In DNA, the CDR3 is TGTGCCATCAGGCAAACAGTGGGCACTGAAGCTTTCTTT. It yields the protein CAIRQTVGTEAFF.

The rearrangement links TRBV7-9 to TRBJ2-5; 7 nucleotides agree with TRBD1. Trimming took 3 bases from V and 1 from J; bases not matched to a gene: 2. The CDR3 has 14 residues. The V gene's germline CDR1 is SEHNR and CDR2 FQNEAQ (reference sequence). The CDR3 loop is CASSLGQSQETQYF. CDR3 DNA sequence: TGTGCCAGCAGCTTGGGACAGAGCCAAGAGACCCAGTACTTC.

This clonotype was observed at least ten times. The genes are TRBV7-9 and TRBJ1-2; D is possibly TRBD1 (5 bases). Trimming removed 5 bases from V and 6 bases from J, with 13 bases in between. The CDR3 totals 13 residues. Germline CDR1 and CDR2: SEHNR and FQNEAQ (reference sequence). The CDR3 spells CASSGPMGDGYTF. For the CDR3, the DNA is TGTGCCAGCAGCGGTCCGATGGGGGATGGCTACACCTTC.

This clonotype has a handful of counts. V gene TRBV5-1 combines with J gene TRBJ2-5; 10 nucleotides align to TRBD2. Trimming took 6 bases from V and 2 from J; bases not matched to a gene: 7. The CDR3 loop spans 15 amino acids. The germline V gene encodes CDR1 SGHRS and CDR2 YFSETQ. The CDR3 region has the DNA TGCGCCAGCACCTTAGCGGGGGGAGTGCAAGAGACCCAGTACTTC. Translating it yields CASTLAGGVQETQYF.

The chain carries TRBV19 and TRBJ1-5, with 7 bases identical to TRBD1. Germline V gives CDR1 LNHDA, CDR2 SQIVND (reference sequence). The CDR3 length is 13 residues. The V segment lost 7 bases and the J segment 6 bases; nucleotides outside the gene matches: 6. The DNA of the CDR3 is TGTGCCAGTACAGGGACAGAACTTCAGCCCCAGCATTTT. This encodes CASTGTELQPQHF.

The V gene is TRBV19, the J gene TRBJ1-3; D remains unclear. There are 17 residues in the CDR3. Trimming pared 9 bases from V and 0 bases from J, leaving 21 bases between. Germline CDR1 LNHDA, CDR2 SQIVND (reference sequence). The DNA for the CDR3 is TGTGCCAGCAGTGAAGCGCACGGAGGCACCTCTGGAAACACCATATATTTT. Amino acids: CASSEAHGGTSGNTIYF.

To note about this clonotype: A much larger clone lies a single base off, so this may be a read error. The V gene is TRBV3-1, the J gene TRBJ1-6; 10 bases fit TRBD1. The CDR3 runs 16 residues. Unmatched junction bases numbered 4, after V lost 0 bases and J lost 8 bases. Germline CDR1 is LGHDT and CDR2 is YNNKEL (reference sequence). The CDR3 DNA follows: TGTGCCAGCAGCCAAGATGGGGACAGGGGCTATTCACCCCTCCACTTT. This codes for CASSQDGDRGYSPLHF. Full variable domain (outside the CDR3, taken from reference TRBV3-1 and TRBJ1-6): DTAVSQTPKYLVTQMGNDKSIKCEQNLGHDTMYWYKQDSKKFLKIMFSYNNKELIINETVPNRFSPKSPDKAHLNLHINSLELGDSAVYFCASSQDGDRGYSPLHFGNGTRLTVT.

There are many counts of this clonotype. The rearrangement joins TRBV20-1 to TRBJ2-5, with 10 bases identical to TRBD2. CDR3 length equals 14 residues. Germline CDR1 and CDR2: DFQATT and SNEGSKA (reference sequence). Trimming cost V 3 bases and J 5 bases; bases outside gene matches: 6. The CDR3 loop is CSASGSGGWETQYF. The CDR3 DNA follows: TGCAGTGCTAGCGGTAGCGGGGGGTGGGAGACCCAGTACTTC.

This clonotype was seen ten or more times. The chain uses TRBV5-1 and TRBJ1-1; D is possibly TRBD1 (6 bases). Germline CDR1 SGHRS, CDR2 YFSETQ. The CDR3 is 14 residues long. V dropped 0 bases and J dropped 5 bases, with 11 bases sitting between them. The CDR3 region has the DNA TGCGCCAGCAGCTTGGTCGGCAGGGGTACTGAAGCTTTCTTT. Its protein product is CASSLVGRGTEAFF.

The chain combines TRBV10-3 with TRBJ1-2; TRBD1 aligns across 7 bases. The CDR3 consists of 13 residues. V lost 10 bases, J lost 0 bases, and 5 bases stayed unmatched. From germline, CDR1 is ENHRY and CDR2 SYGVKD. DNA of the CDR3: TGTGCCACCTCCGGGACAGCTAACTATGGCTACACCTTC. Translating it yields CATSGTANYGYTF.